Below, 30 T cell receptor beta chains from the same sample are listed, as sequenced in a study of blood T cells in healthy people across ages. Alongside a J-beta primer mix, a sample-barcoded 5' primer served in a second PCR lasting about 7 to 11 cycles. One entry per CDR3 protein results from TCRdb running MiXCR on the 5' RACE reads. This table holds roughly 1.5 million distinct CDR3 sequences, about 42% found once. Sequences were obtained from blood. Receptors originate from a woman younger than 35 in good health.

The chain joins TRBV4-1 to TRBJ2-5; a possible D gene is TRBD2 (5 bases). With the DNA end fitting TRBJ2-7 better, the J assignment may be wrong. Per the germline V gene, CDR1 is MGHRA and CDR2 is YSYEKL. The CDR3 contains 14 residues. Here the CDR3 DNA reads TGCGCCAGCAGCCAAGATACTAGGTCGGGCGAGCAGTACTTC. Its translation: CASSQDTRSGEQYF.

This clonotype was seen only a few times. This chain connects TRBV6-9 to TRBJ1-5; D may be TRBD1 (5 bases). V was clipped by 6 bases and J by 7 bases, with 10 bases between them. The CDR3 runs 12 residues. Germline V gene sequence: CDR1 MNHGY, CDR2 SVAAGI. CDR3 region: CASRDREQPQHF. The CDR3 DNA reads TGTGCCAGCAGAGACAGAGAGCAGCCCCAGCATTTT.

This clonotype appeared a few times. The chain employs TRBV29-1 and TRBJ1-1; D might be TRBD1 (6 bases). Germline CDR1 and CDR2: SQVTM and ANQGSEA. The CDR3 covers 13 residues. The germline V and J ends were trimmed by 6 bases and 6 bases, with 17 bases remaining between them. CDR3 DNA: TGCAGCGTAAGACAGGTTCGGTTTGCTGAAGCTTTCTTT. Protein sequence: CSVRQVRFAEAFF.

On this clonotype: This may be a read error: a much more frequent sequence differs by one nucleotide. The genes are TRBV29-1 and TRBJ2-3; a possible D gene is TRBD2 (5 bases). Germline V gene lookup returns CDR1 SQVTM and CDR2 ANQGSEA. The CDR3 runs 13 residues. The chain's CDR3 is CGVGSRFTDTQYF. CDR3 in DNA: TGCGGCGTTGGGAGCAGATTCACAGATACGCAGTATTTT.

On this clonotype itself: One end of the junction varies from germline; a read error may be responsible. The chain is built from TRBV28 and TRBJ2-1; 7 bases are shared with TRBD2. This CDR3 contains 17 residues. The germline CDR1 and CDR2 sequences are MDHEN and SYDVKM. The CDR3 DNA follows: TGTGCCAGCAGTTCGGCGGGAGAAATCCACTCCTACAGTGAGCAGTTCTTC. Translation gives CASSSAGEIHSYSEQFF.

The rearrangement uses TRBV6-1 and TRBJ1-5, with 7 bases matching TRBD1. From germline, CDR1 is MNHNS and CDR2 SASEGT. The CDR3 has 16 amino acids. V was clipped by 6 bases and J by 4 bases; unmatched bases: 12. The CDR3 region is CASRLAVTGSNQPQHF. Here the CDR3 DNA reads TGTGCCAGCAGATTAGCCGTGACAGGGTCAAATCAGCCCCAGCATTTT.

This clonotype was seen more than once but under ten times. The rearrangement joins TRBV20-1 to TRBJ2-2; D is perhaps TRBD1 or TRBD2 (5 bases each). V lost 1 base to trimming and J lost 8 bases, with 20 bases between them. The germline V gene has CDR1 DFQATT and CDR2 SNEGSKA (reference sequence). This CDR3 is built from 16 residues. CDR3 nucleotides: TGCAGTGCTAGAGTTGGGACCAGATCATCCAGGGGGGAGCTGTTTTTT. Protein product: CSARVGTRSSRGELFF.

The chain couples TRBV10-2 to TRBJ1-2, with TRBD1 as a possible D gene (6 bases). V shed 0 bases and J shed 4 bases, with 9 bases lying between them. CDR1 and CDR2 (germline): WSHSY, SAAADI. The CDR3 runs to 14 residues. The CDR3 coding sequence is TGCGCCAGCAGTGAGTCGGGGGCAGCCTATGGCTACACCTTC. This translates into CASSESGAAYGYTF.

The rearrangement links TRBV12-3 or TRBV12-4 to TRBJ2-7; 9 positions match TRBD1. CDR3 length equals 15 residues. The ends lost 5 bases at V and 2 bases at J; junction bases unmatched: 7. For the CDR3, the DNA is TGTGCCAGCAGTCCGGGACAGGGAACCCCCTACGAGCAGTACTTC. Translation gives CASSPGQGTPYEQYF.

The genes are TRBV3-1 and TRBJ1-1; TRBD1 matches at 7 bases. Trimming at V came to 3 bases and at J to 6 bases, leaving 10 bases not matched to a gene. The germline V gene encodes CDR1 LGHDT and CDR2 YNNKEL (reference sequence). This CDR3 spans 15 amino acids. The CDR3 spells CASSQLTGARAEAFF. In DNA, the CDR3 is TGTGCCAGCAGCCAGCTCACAGGGGCGAGGGCTGAAGCTTTCTTT.

This clonotype was picked up many times. The chain recombines TRBV7-2 with TRBJ2-3, with a possible D match to TRBD2 (5 bases). Trimming removed 6 bases at V and 0 bases at J, with 10 bases between. Germline assignment: CDR1 SGHTA and CDR2 FQGNSA. The CDR3 is made up of 14 amino acids. The CDR3 nucleotides are TGTGCCAGCAGTCGCAGCGGTAGCACAGATACGCAGTATTTT. Protein sequence: CASSRSGSTDTQYF.

The chain couples TRBV7-2 to TRBJ2-3; D assignment may be TRBD1 or TRBD2 (5 bases each). This CDR3 is built from 15 residues. Germline V gives CDR1 SGHTA, CDR2 FQGNSA. V was clipped by 0 bases and J by 2 bases, with 9 bases between them. DNA of the CDR3: TGTGCCAGCAGCTTAGCGCGTGGGACCACAGATACGCAGTATTTT. This sequence encodes CASSLARGTTDTQYF.

The table lists this clonotype with a few counts. This chain connects TRBV24-1 to TRBJ1-5; D gene ambiguous. The V gene lost 4 bases and the J gene lost 5 bases, with 8 bases spanning the gap. CDR1 KGHDR and CDR2 SFDVKD come from the germline V gene. The CDR3 length is 13 residues. DNA for the CDR3: TGTGCCACCAGTGACCGCTCGGATCAGCCCCAGCATTTT. It specifies CATSDRSDQPQHF.

The V call is TRBV7-6, the J call TRBJ1-1, with unresolved D. The length of the CDR3 is 14 residues. The germline CDR1 and CDR2 sequences are SGHVS and FNYEAQ. V shed 4 bases and J shed 1 base, with 10 bases lying between them. As DNA, the CDR3 is TGTGCCAGCAGCTCCACTAGACAGAACACTGAAGCTTTCTTT. This translates into CASSSTRQNTEAFF.

The rearrangement joins TRBV6-2 or TRBV6-3 to TRBJ2-3, with 9 bases aligning to TRBD2. CDR3 length: 18 residues. V dropped 1 base and J dropped 2; count of bases not matched to a gene: 10. Germline assignment: CDR1 MNHEY and CDR2 SVGEGT. Here the CDR3 reads CASSYFSWTSANTDTQYF. The CDR3 bases are TGTGCCAGCAGTTACTTCTCCTGGACTAGCGCAAACACAGATACGCAGTATTTT.

V gene TRBV6-6 combines with J gene TRBJ1-2; 7 nucleotides agree with TRBD1. Germline V gene sequence: CDR1 MNHNY, CDR2 SVGAGI (reference sequence). J gave up 4 bases and V 2 bases, and 7 bases lay outside the gene matches. CDR3 length equals 15 residues. The chain's CDR3 is CASSYGRQGSYGYTF. As DNA, the CDR3 is TGTGCCAGCAGTTACGGTAGACAGGGAAGCTATGGCTACACCTTC.

This clonotype was found a few times. The chain joins TRBV9 to TRBJ1-5; 7 bases align to TRBD1. The junction had 3 bases not matched to a gene; V was cut back by 0 bases and J by 6 bases. Germline V gene data show CDR1 as SGDLS and CDR2 as YYNGEE. The CDR3 is 14 amino acids. For the CDR3, the DNA is TGTGCCAGCAGCGTAGGACAGGGAGGTCAGCCCCAGCATTTT. Protein: CASSVGQGGQPQHF.

This chain joins TRBV4-2 and TRBJ2-1, with 10 bases lining up with TRBD2. In germline, CDR1 is LGHNA, CDR2 YNFKEQ. This CDR3 comprises 16 residues. The J segment lost 8 bases and the V segment lost 0 bases, leaving 7 bases of the junction unmatched. The DNA for the CDR3 is TGTGCCAGCAGCCAAGATCCAGCGGGGGGGCCGGATGAGCAGTTCTTC. Its translation: CASSQDPAGGPDEQFF.

This clonotype was detected a few times. This chain connects TRBV7-2 to TRBJ1-2; unclear D gene. The germline gives CDR1 SGHTA, CDR2 FQGNSA. This CDR3 comprises 13 residues. Trimming left V 1 base short and J 7 bases short, with 10 bases between. The CDR3 bases are TGTGCCAGCAGCTTAGTCGGATTTTCTGGCTACACCTTC. Its translation: CASSLVGFSGYTF.

This clonotype has only a few counts. This chain links TRBV5-1 with TRBJ2-1, with TRBD1 matching over 12 bases. CDR3 size: 14 residues. The V segment lost 4 bases and the J segment 8 bases; nucleotides outside the gene matches: 4. Germline-derived CDR1 and CDR2 are SGHRS and YFSETQ. Here the CDR3 reads CASSLGTGGDEQFF. CDR3 DNA: TGCGCCAGCAGCCTCGGGACAGGGGGCGATGAGCAGTTCTTC.

The J gene is TRBJ1-2, the V gene TRBV7-2; D is unresolved. The CDR3 is 12 amino acids. V was trimmed by 3 bases and J by 7 bases, leaving 9 bases between them. CDR1 and CDR2 (germline): SGHTA, FQGNSA. CDR3 sequence reads: CASSFLLRGYTF. The CDR3 DNA sequence: TGTGCCAGCAGCTTTCTTCTACGTGGCTACACCTTC.

This clonotype was picked up a small number of times. The gene calls are TRBV10-3 and TRBJ2-1, with D perhaps matching TRBD1 (6 bases). Looked up from germline, CDR1 is ENHRY and CDR2 is SYGVKD. The CDR3 has 17 residues. With 0 bases removed from V and 6 bases from J, the gap between germline ends came to 18 bases. CDR3 coding DNA: TGTGCCATCAGTGAGTCCCCTCTTTCCGGGACATCCAATGAGCAGTTCTTC. It codes for CAISESPLSGTSNEQFF.

This clonotype has just a few counts. The chain joins TRBV20-1 to TRBJ2-1; tentatively, D is TRBD2 (6 bases). The CDR3 is made up of 12 amino acids. With 3 bases removed from V and 9 bases from J, the gap between germline ends came to 12 bases. Germline V lookup: CDR1 DFQATT, CDR2 SNEGSKA (reference sequence). CDR3 DNA: TGCAGTGCTAGTCTCCTAGCGTTTGAGCAGTTCTTC. Its protein product is CSASLLAFEQFF.

The rearrangement uses TRBV6-6 and TRBJ1-1; no definite D call. The V gene lost 0 bases and the J gene lost 6 bases, with 8 bases spanning the gap. CDR3 size: 13 residues. The germline V gene encodes CDR1 MNHNY and CDR2 SVGAGI (reference sequence). The CDR3 DNA is TGTGCCAGCAGTTACTCAATCCTGGCTGAAGCTTTCTTT. Its translation: CASSYSILAEAFF.

This clonotype occurred once. The chain recombines TRBV7-8 with TRBJ2-3; D not resolved. The length of the CDR3 is 16 residues. V was cut by 5 bases and J by 0 bases, with 15 bases left in between. Germline-derived CDR1 and CDR2 are SGHVS and FQNEAQ. The CDR3 coding sequence is TGTGCCAGCAGCGGATTTGCGTCTTTTAGCACAGATACGCAGTATTTT. Translating gives CASSGFASFSTDTQYF.

This clonotype appeared many times. J is TRBJ2-7 and V is TRBV10-3; 10 bases are shared with TRBD2. The length of the CDR3 is 18 residues. The junction had 12 bases not matched to a gene; V was cut back by 0 bases and J by 4 bases. Germline CDR1 reads ENHRY; CDR2 reads SYGVKD. The CDR3 DNA reads TGTGCCATCAGTGAGTCGAGTACCCTGACTAGCGGGTCGTACGAGCAGTACTTC. Amino acids: CAISESSTLTSGSYEQYF.

The chain couples TRBV6-5 to TRBJ2-1, with D uncertain. The CDR3 runs to 15 residues. Trimming cost V 2 bases and J 0 bases, with 8 bases left between them. Germline assignment: CDR1 MNHEY and CDR2 SVGAGI. CDR3 region: CASSYVGNSYNEQFF. CDR3 coding DNA: TGTGCCAGCAGTTACGTGGGCAACTCCTACAATGAGCAGTTCTTC.

This clonotype was recorded a few times. This chain uses TRBV9 with TRBJ2-3; no clear D. Trimming took off 0 bases at V and 3 bases at J, with 8 bases between the two ends. This CDR3 is built from 14 residues. CDR1 is SGDLS and CDR2 is YYNGEE in the germline V gene. The CDR3 DNA sequence: TGTGCCAGCAGCGTAGACCCGGGTACAGATACGCAGTATTTT. Encoded protein: CASSVDPGTDTQYF.

This chain joins TRBV4-2 and TRBJ2-5; possible D gene TRBD2, 6 bases. The J call may be mistaken, given a closer DNA end match to TRBJ2-7. Germline CDR1 is LGHNA and CDR2 is YNFKEQ. The CDR3 contains 17 residues. The CDR3 loop reads CASSQAVAAGLVHEQYF. CDR3 DNA sequence: TGTGCCAGCAGCCAAGCTGTTGCGGCGGGATTAGTCCACGAGCAGTACTTC.

This chain links TRBV29-1 with TRBJ1-2; 9 positions agree with TRBD1. The CDR3 length is 13 residues. CDR1 and CDR2 (germline): SQVTM, ANQGSEA. J was trimmed by 8 bases and V by 0 bases; bases with no gene match: 4. CDR3 amino acids: CSVEEPGQGGYTF. The CDR3 DNA reads as TGCAGCGTTGAAGAACCGGGACAGGGAGGCTACACCTTC.